The next 10 T cell receptor beta chains were all read from a single sample in a study of T-cell memory formation after mild COVID-19. TCRdb re-derived calls from the 5' RACE reads in MiXCR, one entry per CDR3 protein. The table includes about 400,000 distinct CDR3 sequences, 20% to 25% detected once. Sequencing was performed on PBMCs or a T cell subset sorted from them (not recorded which). Receptor source: an adult woman who had mild COVID-19 (a few samples of this study predate the infection). Cell type and time point are not known.

The chain uses TRBV6-5 and TRBJ1-2, with D maybe TRBD1 (5 bases). The CDR3 contains 14 residues. From germline, CDR1 is MNHEY and CDR2 SVGAGI. V lost 0 bases to trimming and J lost 7 bases, with 12 bases between them. CDR3 nucleotides: TGTGCCAGCAGTTACTCGTCGGGGGTTCCTGGCTACACCTTC. Protein sequence: CASSYSSGVPGYTF.

The chain carries TRBV20-1 and TRBJ1-1, with 8 bases that match TRBD1. The germline CDR1 and CDR2 sequences are DFQATT and SNEGSKA (reference sequence). The CDR3 is 15 amino acids. V was pared by 5 bases and J by 4 bases, with 12 bases of the junction left unmatched. The CDR3 is CSAGLPITGGTEAFF. The CDR3, as DNA: TGCAGTGCTGGATTACCAATTACAGGGGGCACTGAAGCTTTCTTT.

This clonotype was recorded a few times. J is TRBJ2-1 and V is TRBV25-1; TRBD2 agrees at 15 bases. V dropped 6 bases and J dropped 7; count of bases not matched to a gene: 7. The CDR3 is made up of 16 amino acids. CDR1 is MGHDK and CDR2 is SYGVNS in the germline V gene. The CDR3 spells CASRLGLAGGENEQFF. CDR3 in DNA: TGTGCCAGCAGATTGGGACTAGCGGGAGGTGAAAATGAGCAGTTCTTC.

At least ten counts were recorded for this clonotype. The chain employs TRBV7-9 and TRBJ2-2, with D possibly TRBD1 on 6 matching bases. From germline, CDR1 is SEHNR and CDR2 FQNEAQ (reference sequence). The CDR3 contains 18 residues. Trimming took 4 bases from V and 6 from J, leaving 24 bases between them. CDR3 in DNA: TGTGCCAGCAGCTCCTCCGGGCGTCAGGGGAAAGGCTCCGGGGAGCTGTTTTTT. Translating gives CASSSSGRQGKGSGELFF.

The chain recombines TRBV5-1 with TRBJ2-3; 8 bases agree with TRBD1. Germline V gene lookup returns CDR1 SGHRS and CDR2 YFSETQ. This CDR3 region has 15 residues. The V gene end was trimmed by 4 bases and the J gene end by 1 base; junction bases not matched to a gene: 5. This CDR3 is CASSLRQGRTDTQYF. The CDR3 DNA reads as TGCGCCAGCAGCCTCCGACAGGGGCGCACAGATACGCAGTATTTT. Complete variable domain (other parts from reference TRBV5-1 and TRBJ2-3): KAGVTQTPRYLIKTRGQQVTLSCSPISGHRSVSWYQQTPGQGLQFLFEYFSETQRNKGNFPGRFSGRQFSNSRSEMNVSTLELGDSALYLCASSLRQGRTDTQYFGPGTRLTVL.

J is TRBJ1-5 and V is TRBV24-1; D unclear. The CDR3 length is 16 residues. V lost 0 bases to trimming and J lost 0 bases, with 8 bases between them. Germline V lookup: CDR1 KGHDR, CDR2 SFDVKD. In DNA form, the CDR3 reads TGTGCCACCAGTGATTTGCGGGGAATTAGCAATCAGCCCCAGCATTTT. Protein sequence: CATSDLRGISNQPQHF.

This clonotype has a handful of counts. The chain links TRBV6-6 to TRBJ2-7; the D is unclear. From germline, CDR1 is MNHNY and CDR2 SVGAGI (reference sequence). Trimming removed 0 bases at V and 1 base at J, with 4 bases between. The CDR3 is made up of 13 amino acids. The CDR3, as DNA: TGTGCCAGCAGTTACTCTACTTCCTACGAGCAGTACTTC. Translation gives CASSYSTSYEQYF.

The chain combines TRBV20-1 with TRBJ1-1; a possible D gene is TRBD1 (6 bases). Germline CDR1 DFQATT, CDR2 SNEGSKA (reference sequence). The CDR3 runs to 13 residues. The ends were cut back, 3 bases at V and 2 bases at J, with 10 bases in the middle. The CDR3 nucleotides are TGCAGTGCTAGTTCAGGGGAAAACACTGAAGCTTTCTTT. This codes for CSASSGENTEAFF.

The chain has TRBV20-1 and TRBJ2-1; D is uncertain. Per germline, CDR1 DFQATT and CDR2 SNEGSKA (reference sequence). V was pared by 2 bases and J by 8 bases, with 16 bases between. The CDR3 contains 14 residues. The chain's CDR3 is CSARPPSDRDEQFF. The CDR3, as DNA: TGCAGTGCTAGACCGCCCTCTGATAGAGATGAGCAGTTCTTC.

The chain employs TRBV13 and TRBJ2-7; D may be TRBD1 (6 bases). V was clipped by 5 bases and J by 3 bases, with 14 bases between them. Germline assignment: CDR1 PRHDT and CDR2 FYEKMQ (reference sequence). This CDR3 contains 14 residues. CDR3 in DNA: TGTGCCAGCAGCATATGGGACACCCACTACGAGCAGTACTTC. It codes for CASSIWDTHYEQYF.